Sequencing of this T cell receptor (beta chain) was carried out in a study of cytomegalovirus exposure and HLA in healthy donors. Study in general: About 80 million unique TCRs from HLA-typed donors made up an early data release. Findings and caveats of the study: An assumption of roughly uniform sequencing depth across donors underlay the presence/absence analyses. A later analysis linked around 15,000 TCR beta sequences to HLA alleles at 0.05 false discovery rate.

This CDR3 has 18 residues. Germline lookup yields CDR1 MDHEN and CDR2 SYDVKM. V lost 5 bases and J lost 3; bases outside the gene matches: 18. Amplification used 60 Vbeta primers and 13 Jbeta primers. This table comes from immunoSEQ multiplex PCR, and its TCRdb copy is limited to in-frame clones, with some not included. This table holds about 100,000 clones, around 80% found once. Regarding this clone: Its specificity is unknown.

The sample comprised PBMCs. The V and J genes are TRBV28 and TRBJ2-7; 8 nucleotides agree with TRBD1. The TCR was taken from a woman between 18 and 29 years old in good health and CMV-seronegative. CDR3 region: CASSRFRGHRTTIYEQYF. The CDR3 DNA follows: TGTGCCAGCAGTCGATTCAGGGGGCATCGGACAACTATCTACGAGCAGTACTTC.